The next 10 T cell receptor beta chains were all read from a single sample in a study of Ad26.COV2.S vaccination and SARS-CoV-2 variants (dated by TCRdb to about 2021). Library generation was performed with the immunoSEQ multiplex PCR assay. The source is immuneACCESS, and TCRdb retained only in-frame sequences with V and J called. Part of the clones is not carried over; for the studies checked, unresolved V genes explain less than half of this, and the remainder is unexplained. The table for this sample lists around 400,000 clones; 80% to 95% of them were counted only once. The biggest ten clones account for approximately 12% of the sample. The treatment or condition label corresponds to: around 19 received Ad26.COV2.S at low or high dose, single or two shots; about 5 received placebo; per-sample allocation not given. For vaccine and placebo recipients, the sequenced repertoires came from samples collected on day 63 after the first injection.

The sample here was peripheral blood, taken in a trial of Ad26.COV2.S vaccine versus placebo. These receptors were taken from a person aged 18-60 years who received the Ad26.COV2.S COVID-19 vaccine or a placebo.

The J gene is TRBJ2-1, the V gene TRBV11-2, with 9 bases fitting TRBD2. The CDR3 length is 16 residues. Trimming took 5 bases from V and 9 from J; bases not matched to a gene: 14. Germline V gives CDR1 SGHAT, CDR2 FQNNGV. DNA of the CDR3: TGTGCCAGCAGCCCACGGACTAGCGTCTCGATCCCTGAGCAGTTCTTC. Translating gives CASSPRTSVSIPEQFF.

The CDR3 here is CASSGRQGTYEQYF. CDR3 sequence (DNA): TGTGCCAGCAGTGGCCGACAGGGGACCTACGAGCAGTACTTC. This chain joins TRBV25-1 and TRBJ2-7, with 8 bases lining up with TRBD1. V lost 4 bases, J lost 2 bases, and 4 bases stayed unmatched. This CDR3 has 14 amino acids. Germline lookup yields CDR1 MGHDK and CDR2 SYGVNS.

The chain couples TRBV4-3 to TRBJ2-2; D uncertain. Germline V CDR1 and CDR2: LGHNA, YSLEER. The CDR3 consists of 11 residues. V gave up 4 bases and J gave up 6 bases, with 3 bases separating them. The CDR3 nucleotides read TGCGCCAGCAGCCGAGCCGGGGAGCTGTTTTTT. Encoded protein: CASSRAGELFF.

The CDR3 sequence: CASSLGVSKGVNEQYF. CDR3 DNA: TGTGCCAGCAGCTTAGGGGTTTCGAAGGGTGTCAACGAGCAGTACTTC. The V and J genes are TRBV7-2 and TRBJ2-7, with unresolved D. The CDR3 totals 16 residues. Trimming stripped 1 base from V and 5 bases from J, with 18 bases between. Looked up from germline, CDR1 is SGHTA and CDR2 is FQGNSA.

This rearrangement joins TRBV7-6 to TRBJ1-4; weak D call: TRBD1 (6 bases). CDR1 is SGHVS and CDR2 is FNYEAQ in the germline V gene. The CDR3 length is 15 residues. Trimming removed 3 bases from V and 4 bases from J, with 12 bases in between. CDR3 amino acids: CASSLSGTSNEKLFF. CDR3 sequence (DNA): TGTGCCAGCAGCTTGTCCGGGACAAGTAATGAAAAACTGTTTTTT.

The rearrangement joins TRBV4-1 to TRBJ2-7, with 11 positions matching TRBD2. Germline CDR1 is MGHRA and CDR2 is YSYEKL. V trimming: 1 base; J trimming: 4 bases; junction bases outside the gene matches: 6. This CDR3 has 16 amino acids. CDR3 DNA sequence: TGCGCCAGCAGCCAAGGTAGCGGGAGGGCCGGATACGAGCAGTACTTC. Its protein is CASSQGSGRAGYEQYF.

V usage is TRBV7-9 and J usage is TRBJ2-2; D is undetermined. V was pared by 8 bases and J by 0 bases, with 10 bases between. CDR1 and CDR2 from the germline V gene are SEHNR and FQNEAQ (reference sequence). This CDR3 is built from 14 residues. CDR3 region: CASPRSTNTGELFF. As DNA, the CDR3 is TGTGCCAGCCCGCGAAGTACGAACACCGGGGAGCTGTTTTTT.

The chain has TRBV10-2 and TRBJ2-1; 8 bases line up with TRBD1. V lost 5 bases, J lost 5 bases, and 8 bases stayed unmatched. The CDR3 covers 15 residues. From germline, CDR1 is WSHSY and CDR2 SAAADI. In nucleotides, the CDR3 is TGCGCCAGCAGTCTGACAGGGGAAAGAGACAATGAGCAGTTCTTC. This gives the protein CASSLTGERDNEQFF.

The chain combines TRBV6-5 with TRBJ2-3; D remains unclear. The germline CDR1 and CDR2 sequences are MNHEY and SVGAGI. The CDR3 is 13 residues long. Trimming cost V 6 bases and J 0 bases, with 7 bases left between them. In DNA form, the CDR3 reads TGTGCCAGCAGAGGCCCTAGCACAGATACGCAGTATTTT. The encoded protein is CASRGPSTDTQYF.

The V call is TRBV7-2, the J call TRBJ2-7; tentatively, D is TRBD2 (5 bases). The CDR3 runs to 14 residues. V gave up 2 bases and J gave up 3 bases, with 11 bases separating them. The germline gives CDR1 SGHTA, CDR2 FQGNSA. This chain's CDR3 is CASSLWESRYEQYF. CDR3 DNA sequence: TGTGCCAGCAGCTTATGGGAGAGCCGCTACGAGCAGTACTTC.